The 25 T cell receptor beta chains presented below share a single source sample, sequenced in a study of CXCR3-negative and CXCR3-positive naive CD8 T cells. TRB cDNA was prepared as libraries by UMI-labeled 5' RACE. Reanalyzing the 5' RACE reads, TCRdb keeps one entry per CDR3 protein, without DNA. The repertoire table contains 90,000 to 95,000 distinct CDR3 sequences. The specimen sequenced was naive CXCR3- CD8+ T cells from blood. Noted subset: CD45RO-CCR7+CD27+CD95- naive CD8+ T cells lacking CXCR3 (TNR3-). The receptors come from a human donor in good health. Some clones in this sample may be carry-over from other donors' samples.

The chain is built from TRBV5-1 and TRBJ1-2; as DNA is missing, the TRBD1 call by TCRdb cannot be tested. The V gene's germline CDR1 is SGHRS and CDR2 YFSETQ. The CDR3 covers 18 residues. The CDR3 sequence: CASSWDLNPTDPSGGYTF. Drawing the rest from reference TRBV5-1 and TRBJ1-2, the complete variable domain is KAGVTQTPRYLIKTRGQQVTLSCSPISGHRSVSWYQQTPGQGLQFLFEYFSETQRNKGNFPGRFSGRQFSNSRSEMNVSTLELGDSALYLCASSWDLNPTDPSGGYTFGSGTRLTVV.

The CDR3 loop is CASSLATYSGKNIQYF. The chain couples TRBV12-3 or TRBV12-4 to TRBJ2-4. The CDR3 extends over 16 amino acids.

This sequence joins TRBV12-5 and TRBJ2-7; TCRdb's D call of TRBD1 is untestable without DNA. The CDR3 has 16 amino acids. Germline V gene data show CDR1 as LGHNT and CDR2 as FRNRAP. CDR3 region: CASGPDRVRVSYAQYF.

The chain carries TRBV29-1 and TRBJ2-1; TCRdb selects TRBD1, and the lack of DNA leaves this call unchecked. CDR3 length equals 14 residues. The germline V gene has CDR1 SQVTM and CDR2 ANQGSEA. This CDR3 is CSVERQWEGDEQFF.

CDR3 residues: CASSFTPTSNFVGELFF. The chain is built from TRBV12-3 or TRBV12-4 and TRBJ2-2; the TCRdb D gene call, TRBD2, has no DNA to confirm it. The CDR3 is made up of 17 amino acids.

J is TRBJ1-2 and V is TRBV29-1; TCRdb outputs TRBD1, but without DNA this stays unchecked. The CDR3 spans 13 residues. The germline gives CDR1 SQVTM, CDR2 ANQGSEA. The CDR3 here is CSVSGTGANGYTF.

The chain uses TRBV4-3 and TRBJ2-1. The CDR3 runs 15 residues. Germline V CDR1 and CDR2: LGHNA, YSLEER. The CDR3 reads CASSQQLSSYNEQFF.

The chain is built from TRBV4-1 and TRBJ1-1; no DNA is available, so the TRBD1 call from TCRdb remains unchecked. CDR3 size: 15 residues. Germline-derived CDR1 and CDR2 are MGHRA and YSYEKL. CDR3 amino acids: CASSLLDRGRTEAFF.

The gene calls are TRBV10-3 and TRBJ1-2. Germline assignment: CDR1 ENHRY and CDR2 SYGVKD. CDR3 length: 17 residues. CDR3: CATLGYHLDVDGHGYTF.

The chain combines TRBV5-1 with TRBJ2-7; TCRdb returns TRBD1, unconfirmable since there is no DNA. The CDR3 extends over 15 amino acids. Germline V gene data show CDR1 as SGHRS and CDR2 as YFSETQ. CDR3 loop: CASSTGTGPAYEQYF. Based on the CDR3 plus reference TRBV5-1 and TRBJ2-7, the full variable domain is KAGVTQTPRYLIKTRGQQVTLSCSPISGHRSVSWYQQTPGQGLQFLFEYFSETQRNKGNFPGRFSGRQFSNSRSEMNVSTLELGDSALYLCASSTGTGPAYEQYFGPGTRLTVT.

The CDR3 reads CASSLGTGHFQETQYF. The V and J genes are TRBV5-6 and TRBJ2-5; TCRdb reports TRBD1, a call that lacks DNA to check it against. CDR3 size: 16 residues. Per germline, CDR1 SGHDT and CDR2 YYEEEE.

The chain carries TRBV30 and TRBJ2-5; TCRdb's D call, TRBD2, is unchecked because there is no DNA. Germline-derived CDR1 and CDR2 are GTSNPN and SVGIG (reference sequence). The CDR3 sequence is 15 residues long. CDR3 amino acids: CAWSVLLAGEETQYF.

This chain uses TRBV2 with TRBJ2-4; checking the TCRdb D call of TRBD1 is not possible without DNA. Per the germline V gene, CDR1 is SNHLY and CDR2 is FYNNEI. The CDR3 is 14 amino acids. The CDR3 loop is CASSDPGSENIQYF.

This chain uses TRBV12-3 or TRBV12-4 with TRBJ1-2; TCRdb proposes TRBD1, but this gene call is untestable without DNA. This CDR3 is 14 amino acids long. CDR3: CASSGEGPDGRYTF.

J is TRBJ2-2 and V is TRBV29-1. The germline V gene has CDR1 SQVTM and CDR2 ANQGSEA. The CDR3 covers 13 residues. This CDR3 reads CSVDFSNTGELFF.

The chain carries TRBV14 and TRBJ1-1. The CDR3 runs 17 residues. CDR1 is SGHDN, CDR2 FVKESK, per germline. Here the CDR3 reads CASSQDVRPTRLTEAFF. Filled out from reference TRBV14 and TRBJ1-1, the complete variable domain reads EAGVTQFPSHSVIEKGQTVTLRCDPISGHDNLYWYRRVMGKEIKFLLHFVKESKQDESGMPNNRFLAERTGGTYSTLKVQPAELEDSGVYFCASSQDVRPTRLTEAFFGQGTRLTVV.

V is TRBV29-1 and J is TRBJ2-2; absent DNA, TCRdb's TRBD2 call cannot be checked. Germline V gene sequence: CDR1 SQVTM, CDR2 ANQGSEA. The CDR3 extends over 14 amino acids. Here the CDR3 reads CSVEWTSVLGELFF.

V and J are TRBV5-1 and TRBJ1-6; absent DNA, TCRdb's TRBD1 call cannot be checked. Germline V gives CDR1 SGHRS, CDR2 YFSETQ. The CDR3 has 15 amino acids. The CDR3 protein is CASSHSWGANSPLHF.

The CDR3 is CASSWDSKSSYEQYF. V usage is TRBV7-6 and J usage is TRBJ2-7; TCRdb proposes TRBD1, but this gene call is untestable without DNA. The CDR3 runs 15 residues. Germline-derived CDR1 and CDR2 are SGHVS and FNYEAQ.

The chain joins TRBV7-9 to TRBJ2-1; absent DNA, TCRdb's TRBD1 call cannot be checked. Per germline, CDR1 SEHNR and CDR2 FQNEAQ (reference sequence). CDR3 size: 16 residues. CDR3 amino acids: CASSAPEGLHNNEQFF.

V gene TRBV28 combines with J gene TRBJ2-1; TCRdb outputs TRBD1, but without DNA this stays unchecked. CDR1 is MDHEN, CDR2 SYDVKM, per germline. The CDR3 has 13 amino acids. The CDR3 loop is CASSPPRYNEQFF. Combining the CDR3 with reference TRBV28 and TRBJ2-1 gives the whole variable domain DVKVTQSSRYLVKRTGEKVFLECVQDMDHENMFWYRQDPGLGLRLIYFSYDVKMKEKGDIPEGYSVSREKKERFSLILESASTNQTSMYLCASSPPRYNEQFFGPGTRLTVL.

The chain is built from TRBV10-2 and TRBJ2-7; TCRdb's D gene call, TRBD2, goes unchecked for lack of DNA. The V gene's germline CDR1 is WSHSY and CDR2 SAAADI. CDR3 length: 13 residues. This CDR3 reads CASTGGGQHEQYF.

The rearrangement links TRBV29-1 to TRBJ1-2; TCRdb calls TRBD1, which cannot be checked without DNA. CDR3 length: 13 residues. The germline CDR1 and CDR2 sequences are SQVTM and ANQGSEA. Here the CDR3 reads CSARRAGEYGYTF.

The chain carries TRBV6-5 and TRBJ2-7. The germline gives CDR1 MNHEY, CDR2 SVGAGI. The CDR3 has 11 amino acids. CDR3 sequence: CASRGSYEQYF.

V and J are TRBV7-3 and TRBJ2-1; TCRdb calls TRBD2, which cannot be checked without DNA. Looked up from germline, CDR1 is SGHTA and CDR2 is FQGTGA. The CDR3 totals 17 residues. CDR3 residues: CASSFGLAGGSYNEQFF.